A selection of T cell receptor beta chains follows, all from one sample in a study of cytomegalovirus exposure and HLA in healthy donors. The assay was immunoSEQ multiplex PCR, and TCRdb's table has in-frame clones only and misses some. Among some 110,000 clones listed, roughly 13% were seen once. The material sequenced was PBMCs. These receptors were obtained from a man aged 35 to 55 in good health and CMV-seropositive. Each CDR3 is given with its conserved first and last residue. Fields, in order: V gene, J gene, clone size, D gene, CDR3 DNA, CDR3 protein. The D gene is left open where the match is weak. Expanded clones are given a class, and other clones once, few, many or no size at all.

TRBV27,TRBJ2-2,.,TRBD2,TGTGCCAGCAGTTCTAAAAGCGGGAGGGCCGGCGGGGAGCTGTTTTTT,CASSSKSGRAGGELFF
TRBV7-7,TRBJ2-1,few,TRBD2,TGTGCCAGCAGCGCCGGGACTAGTCGCGATGAGCAGTTCTTC,CASSAGTSRDEQFF
TRBV4-2,TRBJ2-3,few,TRBD1,TGTGCCAGCAGTCCCGGGACAGTCAGCACAGATACGCAGTATTTT,CASSPGTVSTDTQYF
TRBV6-5,TRBJ1-4,few,.,TGTGCCAGCAGTTACTCGGACAGTAATGAAAAACTGTTTTTT,CASSYSDSNEKLFF
TRBV27,TRBJ2-3,few,.,TGTGCCAGCAGTTTCGGACAGTCCACAGATACGCAGTATTTT,CASSFGQSTDTQYF
TRBV5-1,TRBJ2-2,few,.,TGCGCCAGCAGCTTGCAAAGCTACGCGAACACCGGGGAGCTGTTTTTT,CASSLQSYANTGELFF
TRBV5-8,TRBJ1-5,once,TRBD1,TGTGCCAGTAGCGACTTAACAGGGGCCGCAGATCAGCCCCAGCATTTT,CASSDLTGAADQPQHF
TRBV5-1,TRBJ2-5,.,.,TGCGCCAGCAGCTCCGTAGCCGAGACCCAGTACTTC,CASSSVAETQYF
TRBV9,TRBJ2-2,.,.,TGTGCCAGCAGACCTAGCGCCAACACCGGGGAGCTGTTTTTT,CASRPSANTGELFF
TRBV5-6,TRBJ2-7,few,TRBD1,TGTGCCAGCAGCCCGACCCCCCTCCGGGACAGAGCCTACGAGCAGTACTTC,CASSPTPLRDRAYEQYF
TRBV4-1,TRBJ1-1,.,.,TGCGCCAGCAGCCACCCCCGAGCGCTTGACACTGAAGCTTTCTTT,CASSHPRALDTEAFF